This entry features one T cell receptor beta chain sequence. Its antigen is undetermined. Trimming took off 5 bases at V and 0 bases at J, with 10 bases between the two ends. Per germline, CDR1 MNHNS and CDR2 SASEGT. The CDR3 length is 14 residues. The record originates from a study of T cells in Graves' hyperthyroidism and ophthalmopathy. Template material for amplifying TCR beta CDR3 regions consisted of RNA transcripts. First-round RT-PCR of the TCR CDR3 relied on the HTBI primer set. TCRdb re-called the multiplex PCR reads through MiXCR, storing one row per CDR3 protein. The sample consists of around 700,000 distinct CDR3 sequences, around 19% of them appearing once. Study-wide points: The model forecast ophthalmopathy, anticipating it by a median approximately 6.2 months before onset.

Patients were excluded for uncontrolled infection, other autoimmune disease, pregnancy or lactation. More than 8.5 ml of fresh peripheral blood supplied the PBMCs. The material sequenced was blood. The genes are TRBV6-1 and TRBJ1-1; D call uncertain. The receptor was derived from a woman in her 50s with Graves' hyperthyroidism that later progressed to Graves' ophthalmopathy. The chain's CDR3 is CASSPSYLNTEAFF. The CDR3 DNA follows: TGTGCCAGCAGTCCGTCTTACTTGAACACTGAAGCTTTCTTT.